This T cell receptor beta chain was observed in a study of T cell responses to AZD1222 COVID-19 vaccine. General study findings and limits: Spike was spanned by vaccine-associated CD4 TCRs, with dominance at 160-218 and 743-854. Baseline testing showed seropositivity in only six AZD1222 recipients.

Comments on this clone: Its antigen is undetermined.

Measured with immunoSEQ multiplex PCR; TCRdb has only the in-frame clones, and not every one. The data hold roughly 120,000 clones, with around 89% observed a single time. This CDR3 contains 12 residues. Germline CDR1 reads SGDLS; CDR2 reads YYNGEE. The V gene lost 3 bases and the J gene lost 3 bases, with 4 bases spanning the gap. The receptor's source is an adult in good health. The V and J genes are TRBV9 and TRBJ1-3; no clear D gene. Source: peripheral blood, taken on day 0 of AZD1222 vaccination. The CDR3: CASSDSGNTIYF. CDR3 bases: TGTGCCAGCAGCGACAGTGGAAACACCATATATTTT.